The next 5 T cell receptor beta chains were all read from a single sample in a study of monozygotic twins with inflammatory bowel disease. TCRdb re-called the 5' RACE reads; every CDR3 protein appears as one record, without DNA. The sample data list 150,000 or so distinct CDR3 sequences. The material sequenced was blood. The receptor set was obtained from a human donor with ulcerative colitis or Crohn's disease, or a healthy co-twin of an affected twin (not recorded which).

V and J are TRBV5-1 and TRBJ2-1; there is no DNA to check the TCRdb D call of TRBD2. The CDR3 is made up of 15 amino acids. The germline gives CDR1 SGHRS, CDR2 YFSETQ. The CDR3 reads CASSPVAGAHNEQFF.

The chain has TRBV2 and TRBJ2-5; checking the TCRdb D call of TRBD1 is not possible without DNA. CDR1 is SNHLY and CDR2 is FYNNEI in the germline V gene. CDR3 size: 15 residues. The CDR3 loop is CASSEGTVVHETQYF.

This chain links TRBV7-2 with TRBJ1-6. Germline V lookup: CDR1 SGHTA, CDR2 FQGNSA. The CDR3 covers 14 residues. CDR3 sequence reads: CASSQPRSTSPLHF.

The chain combines TRBV28 with TRBJ2-5; TCRdb designates TRBD2, a call that cannot be tested without DNA. The CDR3 contains 14 residues. Per the germline V gene, CDR1 is MDHEN and CDR2 is SYDVKM. The chain's CDR3 is CASSPQREFGTQYF.

The J gene is TRBJ2-3, the V gene TRBV20-1; with no DNA, the TCRdb D assignment of TRBD1 cannot be verified. The V gene's germline CDR1 is DFQATT and CDR2 SNEGSKA (reference sequence). The CDR3 length is 14 residues. CDR3 region: CSAPGGFSTDTQYF.